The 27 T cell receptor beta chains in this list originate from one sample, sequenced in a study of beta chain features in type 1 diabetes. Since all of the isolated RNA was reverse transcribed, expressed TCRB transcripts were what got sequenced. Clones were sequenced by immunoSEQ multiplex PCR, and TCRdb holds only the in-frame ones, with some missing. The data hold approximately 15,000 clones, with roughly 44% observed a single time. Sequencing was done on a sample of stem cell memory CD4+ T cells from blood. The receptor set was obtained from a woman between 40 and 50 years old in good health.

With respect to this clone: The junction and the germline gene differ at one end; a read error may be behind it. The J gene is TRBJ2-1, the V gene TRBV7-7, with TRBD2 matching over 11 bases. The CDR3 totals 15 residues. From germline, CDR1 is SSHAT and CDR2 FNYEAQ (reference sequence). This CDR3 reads CASSPGTSGYNEQFF. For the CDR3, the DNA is TGTGCTAGCAGTCCCGGGACTAGCGGTTACAATGAGCAGTTCTTC.

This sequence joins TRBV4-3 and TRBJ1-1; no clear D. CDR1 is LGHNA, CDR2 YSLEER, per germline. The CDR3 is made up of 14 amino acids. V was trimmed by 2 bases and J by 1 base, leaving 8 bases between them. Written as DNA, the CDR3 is TGCGCCAGCAGCCAACACACAGAGAACACTGAAGCTTTCTTT. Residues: CASSQHTENTEAFF.

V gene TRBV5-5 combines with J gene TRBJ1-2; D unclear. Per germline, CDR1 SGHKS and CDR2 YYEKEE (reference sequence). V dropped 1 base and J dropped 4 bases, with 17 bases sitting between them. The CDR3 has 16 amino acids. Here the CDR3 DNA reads TGTGCCAGCAGCTTGTCCCCCCTAGGAGCCTCCTATGGCTACACCTTC. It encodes CASSLSPLGASYGYTF.

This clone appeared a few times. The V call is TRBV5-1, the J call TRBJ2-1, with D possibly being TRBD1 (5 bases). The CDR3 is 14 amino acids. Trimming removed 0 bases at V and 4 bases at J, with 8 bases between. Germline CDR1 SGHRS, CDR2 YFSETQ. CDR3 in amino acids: CASSLVTGYNEQFF. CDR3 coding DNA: TGCGCCAGCAGCTTGGTAACAGGATACAATGAGCAGTTCTTC.

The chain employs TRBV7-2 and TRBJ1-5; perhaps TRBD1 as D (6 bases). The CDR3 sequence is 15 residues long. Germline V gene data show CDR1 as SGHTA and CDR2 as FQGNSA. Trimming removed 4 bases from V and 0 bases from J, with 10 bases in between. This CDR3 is CASSSGTHSNQPQHF. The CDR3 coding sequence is TGTGCCAGCAGCTCCGGGACACATAGCAATCAGCCCCAGCATTTT.

The CDR3 reads CASSLGRGGPYNEQFF. In nucleotides, the CDR3 is TGTGCCAGCAGCCTGGGGCGGGGGGGCCCCTACAATGAGCAGTTCTTC. V is TRBV5-4 and J is TRBJ2-1, with 9 bases aligning to TRBD2. Trimming cost V 4 bases and J 2 bases; bases outside gene matches: 7. The CDR3 contains 16 residues. CDR1 and CDR2 from the germline V gene are SGHNT and YYREEE (reference sequence).

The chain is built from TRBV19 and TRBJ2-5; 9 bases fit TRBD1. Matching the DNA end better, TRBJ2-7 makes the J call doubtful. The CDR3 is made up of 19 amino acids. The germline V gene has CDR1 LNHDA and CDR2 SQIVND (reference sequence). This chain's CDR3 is CASRGGAHTPGQGPYEQYF. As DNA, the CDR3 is TGTGCCAGTAGGGGAGGGGCCCATACACCGGGACAGGGACCCTACGAGCAGTACTTC.

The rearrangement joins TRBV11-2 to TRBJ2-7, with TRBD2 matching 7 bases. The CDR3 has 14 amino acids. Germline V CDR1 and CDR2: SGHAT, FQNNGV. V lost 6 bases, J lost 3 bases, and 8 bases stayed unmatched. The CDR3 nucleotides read TGTGCCAGCAGGTCCCCGGGGAGGGGCTACGAGCAGTACTTC. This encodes CASRSPGRGYEQYF.

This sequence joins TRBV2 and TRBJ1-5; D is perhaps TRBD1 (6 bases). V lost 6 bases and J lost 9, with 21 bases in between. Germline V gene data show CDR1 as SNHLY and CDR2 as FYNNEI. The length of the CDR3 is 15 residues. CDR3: CASSLRGAGGVPQHF. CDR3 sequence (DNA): TGTGCCAGCAGCCTTCGGGGGGCTGGAGGCGTGCCCCAGCATTTT.

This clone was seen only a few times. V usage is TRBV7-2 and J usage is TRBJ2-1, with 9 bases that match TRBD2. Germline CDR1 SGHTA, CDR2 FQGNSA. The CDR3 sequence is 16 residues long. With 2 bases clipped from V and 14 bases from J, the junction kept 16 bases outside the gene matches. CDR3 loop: CASSLPPPPPGLAKFF. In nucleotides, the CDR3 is TGTGCCAGCAGCTTACCCCCCCCGCCGCCGGGACTAGCAAAGTTCTTC.

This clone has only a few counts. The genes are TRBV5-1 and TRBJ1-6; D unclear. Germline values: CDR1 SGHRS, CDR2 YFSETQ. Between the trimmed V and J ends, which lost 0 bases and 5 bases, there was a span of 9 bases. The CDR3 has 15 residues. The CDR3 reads CASSLVTHDNSPLHF. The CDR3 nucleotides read TGCGCCAGCAGCTTGGTGACACACGATAATTCACCCCTCCACTTT.

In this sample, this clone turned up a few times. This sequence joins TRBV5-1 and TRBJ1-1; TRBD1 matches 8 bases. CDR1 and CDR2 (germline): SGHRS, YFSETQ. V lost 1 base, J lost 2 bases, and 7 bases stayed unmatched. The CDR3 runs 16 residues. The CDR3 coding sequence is TGCGCCAGCAGCTTGTCGACAGGGGCCTTTAACACTGAAGCTTTCTTT. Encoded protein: CASSLSTGAFNTEAFF.

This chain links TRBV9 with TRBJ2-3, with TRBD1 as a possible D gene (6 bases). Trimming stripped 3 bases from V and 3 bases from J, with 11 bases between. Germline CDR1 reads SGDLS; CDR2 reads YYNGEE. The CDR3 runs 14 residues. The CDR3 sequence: CASSAIQGTDTQYF. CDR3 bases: TGTGCCAGCAGCGCGATACAGGGTACAGATACGCAGTATTTT. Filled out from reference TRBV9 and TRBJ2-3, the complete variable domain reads DSGVTQTPKHLITATGQRVTLRCSPRSGDLSVYWYQQSLDQGLQFLIQYYNGEERAKGNILERFSAQQFPDLHSELNLSSLELGDSALYFCASSAIQGTDTQYFGPGTRLTVL.

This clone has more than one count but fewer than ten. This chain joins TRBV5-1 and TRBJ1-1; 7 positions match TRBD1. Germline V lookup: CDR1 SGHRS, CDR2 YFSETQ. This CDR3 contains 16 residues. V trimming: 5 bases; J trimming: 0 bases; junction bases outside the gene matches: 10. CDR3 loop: CASRVTGVGMNTEAFF. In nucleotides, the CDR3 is TGCGCCAGCAGAGTAACAGGGGTGGGGATGAACACTGAAGCTTTCTTT.

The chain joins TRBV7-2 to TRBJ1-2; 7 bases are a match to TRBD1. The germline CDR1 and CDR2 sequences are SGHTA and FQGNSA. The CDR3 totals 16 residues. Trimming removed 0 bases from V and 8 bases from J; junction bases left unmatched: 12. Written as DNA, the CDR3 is TGTGCCAGCAGCTTAGCGATAGGGGGACAGCAAAGCGGCTACACCTTC. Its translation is CASSLAIGGQQSGYTF.

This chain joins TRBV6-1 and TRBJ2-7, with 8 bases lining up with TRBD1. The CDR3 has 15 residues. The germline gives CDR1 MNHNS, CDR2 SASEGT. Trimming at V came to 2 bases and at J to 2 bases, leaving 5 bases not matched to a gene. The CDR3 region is CASSEPGQVTYEQYF. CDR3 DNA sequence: TGTGCCAGCAGTGAACCGGGACAGGTCACCTACGAGCAGTACTTC.

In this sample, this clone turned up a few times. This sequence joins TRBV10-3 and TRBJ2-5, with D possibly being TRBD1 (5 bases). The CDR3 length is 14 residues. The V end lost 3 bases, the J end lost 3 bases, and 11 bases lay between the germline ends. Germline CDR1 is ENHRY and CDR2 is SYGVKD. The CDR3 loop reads CAISERDREETQYF. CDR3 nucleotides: TGTGCCATCAGTGAAAGAGACAGAGAAGAGACCCAGTACTTC.

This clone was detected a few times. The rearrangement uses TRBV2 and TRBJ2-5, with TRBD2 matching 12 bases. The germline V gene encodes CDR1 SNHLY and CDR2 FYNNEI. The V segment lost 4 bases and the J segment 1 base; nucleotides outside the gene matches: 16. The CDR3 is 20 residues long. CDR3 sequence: CASSASFKGLAGSRQETQYF. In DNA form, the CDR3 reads TGTGCCAGCAGTGCCTCATTTAAAGGACTAGCGGGGTCTCGCCAAGAGACCCAGTACTTC.

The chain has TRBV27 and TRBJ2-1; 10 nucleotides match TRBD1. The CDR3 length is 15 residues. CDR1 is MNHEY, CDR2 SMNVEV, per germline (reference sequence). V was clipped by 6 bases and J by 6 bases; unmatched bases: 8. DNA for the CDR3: TGTGCCAGCAGCCGGGGACAGGGGATCTCCAATGAGCAGTTCTTC. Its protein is CASSRGQGISNEQFF.

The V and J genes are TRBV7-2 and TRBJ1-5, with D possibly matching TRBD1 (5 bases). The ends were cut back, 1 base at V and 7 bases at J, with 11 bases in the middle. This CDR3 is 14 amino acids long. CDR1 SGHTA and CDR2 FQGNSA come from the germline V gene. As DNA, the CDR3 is TGTGCCAGCAGCTTAGGGGGCGCGGGACAGCCCCAGCATTTT. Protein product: CASSLGGAGQPQHF.

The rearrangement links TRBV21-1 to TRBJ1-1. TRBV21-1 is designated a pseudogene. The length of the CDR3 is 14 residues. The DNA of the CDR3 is TGTGCCAGCAGCAACGGTCATGTGGACACTGAAGCTTTCTTT. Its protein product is CASSNGHVDTEAFF.

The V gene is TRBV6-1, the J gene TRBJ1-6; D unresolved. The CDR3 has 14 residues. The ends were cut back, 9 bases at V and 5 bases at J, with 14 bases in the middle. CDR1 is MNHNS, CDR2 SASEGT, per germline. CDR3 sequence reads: CASGRKGDNSPLHF. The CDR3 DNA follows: TGTGCCAGTGGGAGAAAGGGCGATAATTCACCCCTCCACTTT.

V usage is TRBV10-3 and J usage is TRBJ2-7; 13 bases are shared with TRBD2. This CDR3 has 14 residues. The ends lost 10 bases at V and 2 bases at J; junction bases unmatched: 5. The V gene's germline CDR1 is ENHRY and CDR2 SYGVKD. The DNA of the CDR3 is TGTGCCAGCCAGACTAGCGGGGGGCCCTACGAGCAGTACTTC. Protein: CASQTSGGPYEQYF.

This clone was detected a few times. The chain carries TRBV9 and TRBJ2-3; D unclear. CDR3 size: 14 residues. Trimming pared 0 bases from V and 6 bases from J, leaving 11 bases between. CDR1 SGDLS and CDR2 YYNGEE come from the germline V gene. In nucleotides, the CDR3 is TGTGCCAGCAGCGTAGACGCAGCAGCGGATACGCAGTATTTT. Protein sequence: CASSVDAAADTQYF.

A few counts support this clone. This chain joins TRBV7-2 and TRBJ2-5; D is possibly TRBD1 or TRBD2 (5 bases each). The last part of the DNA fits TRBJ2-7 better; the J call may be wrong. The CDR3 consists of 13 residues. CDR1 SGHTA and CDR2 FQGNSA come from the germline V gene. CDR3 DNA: TGTGCCAGCAGAGGACGGCGTGGGGGCGAGCAGTACTTC. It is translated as CASRGRRGGEQYF.

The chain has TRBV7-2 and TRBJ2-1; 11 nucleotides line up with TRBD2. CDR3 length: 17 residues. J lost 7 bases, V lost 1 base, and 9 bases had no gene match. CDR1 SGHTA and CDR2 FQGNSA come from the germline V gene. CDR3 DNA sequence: TGTGCCAGCAGCTTAGTTGGTAGCGGGGGGGCCTCGAATGAGCAGTTCTTC. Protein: CASSLVGSGGASNEQFF.

CDR3 in amino acids: CASRPTGTWPIVNGTDTQYF. In DNA, the CDR3 is TGCGCCAGCAGACCGACCGGGACATGGCCTATAGTGAACGGCACAGATACGCAGTATTTT. The chain is built from TRBV4-1 and TRBJ2-3, with D maybe TRBD1 (6 bases). V gave up 6 bases and J gave up 1 base, with 29 bases separating them. The CDR3 extends over 20 amino acids. In germline, CDR1 is MGHRA, CDR2 YSYEKL.